This T cell receptor beta chain was obtained from a study of T cell clonality in common variable immunodeficiency. The repertoire was sequenced with immunoSEQ multiplex PCR; TCRdb's copy has only in-frame clones and lacks some. This sample comprises some 9,700 clones, none seen once only. The CDR3 contains 14 residues. Trimming removed 7 bases at V and 8 bases at J, with 17 bases between. From germline, CDR1 is SNHLY and CDR2 FYNNEI. This clone was observed many times. Its antigen is not known. The read terminates 3 residues before the CDR3 end, so the remaining end is supplied by the germline J gene. Study findings and constraints: T cell subpopulation sequencing would be needed to explain CVID clonality. In common variable immunodeficiency, TCR beta chains reportedly carried fewer deletions and N-nucleotide insertions.

The sequencing sample was made of peripheral blood mononuclear cells. The origin of this receptor is a human donor with common variable immunodeficiency. V usage is TRBV2 and J usage is TRBJ1-4, with a possible D match to TRBD1 (6 bases). The CDR3 protein is CASNPTGEGEKLFF. The DNA read from the CDR3 is TGTGCCAGCAATCCGACAGGCGAAGGCGAAAAA.